These T cell receptor beta chains were read from a single sample in a study of blood T cell repertoires in COVID-19. The data were produced by immunoSEQ multiplex PCR, yet TCRdb's version contains in-frame clones alone and is incomplete. This table has about 300,000 clones, 75% to 90% appearing once. The sequencing sample was made of PBMCs or T cells enriched from blood (not recorded which). The source is a woman aged 35 to 49 who had recovered from COVID-19. CDR3s include the opening cysteine and the closing phenylalanine or tryptophan. Each record gives: clone size, V gene, D gene, J gene, CDR3 DNA, CDR3 protein. The D gene is left open where the match is weak. Clone size, where shown, is once, few, many, or a class for clones that have expanded.

NA	TRBV7-3	TRBD1	TRBJ2-2	TGTGCCAGCAACGCAGGGGGCACCGGGGAGCTGTTTTTT	CASNAGGTGELFF
NA	TRBV12-3/TRBV12-4	NA	TRBJ1-3	TGTGCCAGCAGAACCGGGACACACAGCACCATATATTTT	CASRTGTHSTIYF
NA	TRBV30	TRBD2	TRBJ2-3	TGTGCCTGGACTAGCGGAAGATCTAGCACAGATACGCAGTATTTT	CAWTSGRSSTDTQYF
NA	TRBV19	NA	TRBJ1-2	TGTGCCAGTAGTATGGGCTTCGACGGCTACACCTTC	CASSMGFDGYTF
NA	TRBV5-1	TRBD2	TRBJ2-2	TGCGCCAGCAGGGGACTAGCGGGAGTGGATGGCGGGGAGCTGTTTTTT	CASRGLAGVDGGELFF
NA	TRBV19	NA	TRBJ2-7	TGTGCCAGTAGTCCGCAGACAGGTCTAAGCGAGCAGTACTTC	CASSPQTGLSEQYF
NA	TRBV23-1	NA	TRBJ2-1	TGCGCCAGCAGTAGGGGCCTTATCTCCTACAATGAGCAGTTCTTC	CASSRGLISYNEQFF
NA	TRBV9	NA	TRBJ1-3	TGTGCCAGCAGCTCTGGGGGGGTATCTGGAAACACCATATATTTT	CASSSGGVSGNTIYF
NA	TRBV6-5	NA	TRBJ2-5	TGTGCCAGCAGTTACTCGCGACACCAGTACCAAGAGACCCAGTACTTC	CASSYSRHQYQETQYF
NA	TRBV4-2	TRBD1	TRBJ2-2	TGTGCCAGCAGCCACGAAAGGGGGACAGAAGGGACCGGGGAGCTGTTTTTT	CASSHERGTEGTGELFF
NA	TRBV6-5	TRBD2	TRBJ2-2	TGTGCCAGCAGGCTGGGGGGAGGGGTCAGGGAGCTGTTTTTT	CASRLGGGVRELFF
NA	TRBV3-1/TRBV3-2	TRBD1	TRBJ2-7	TGTGCCAGCAGCCAAGATCTCCGGGACAGACCTCTCGAGCAGTACTTC	CASSQDLRDRPLEQYF
few	TRBV19	TRBD2	TRBJ2-5	TGTGCCAGTAGTTCGGCTTCGGGACTAGTGGGGGAGACCCAGTACTTC	CASSSASGLVGETQYF
NA	TRBV25-1	NA	TRBJ2-7	TGTGCCAGCAGTGAACCGCGGGTAGGCGAGCAGTACTTC	CASSEPRVGEQYF
once	TRBV19	TRBD1	TRBJ2-3	TGTGCCAGTAGTGCCCGGGGACAGGGGACGACAGATACGCAGTATTTT	CASSARGQGTTDTQYF
NA	TRBV9	TRBD1	TRBJ2-7	TGTGCCAGCAGTGGGGACAGGGCCTCCTACGAGCAGTACTTC	CASSGDRASYEQYF
few	TRBV5-4	NA	TRBJ2-7	TGTGCCAGCAGCTCTAGGGGCGAGCAGTACTTC	CASSSRGEQYF
NA	TRBV2	NA	TRBJ1-2	TGTGCCAGCAGTGACTCTGGACTCCCTTACTATGGCTACACCTTC	CASSDSGLPYYGYTF
NA	TRBV27	TRBD1	TRBJ2-6	TGTGCCAGCACTAGACAGGGGCCTGGGGCCAACGTCCTGACTTTC	CASTRQGPGANVLTF
NA	TRBV4-1	NA	TRBJ1-3	TGCGCCAGCAGCCAAGGTTACAGGGTTATTACTGGAAACACCATATATTTT	CASSQGYRVITGNTIYF
NA	TRBV6-5	TRBD1	TRBJ1-1	TGTGCCAGCAGAGTGGGACAGCTGAACACTGAAGCTTTCTTT	CASRVGQLNTEAFF
NA	TRBV27	TRBD1	TRBJ1-6	TGTGCCAGCAGTGACAGACAGGGGTATAATTCACCCCTCCACTTT	CASSDRQGYNSPLHF
NA	TRBV4-2	TRBD1	TRBJ1-1	TGTGCCAGCAGCCAATTCGCAGGGGGAATGAACACTGAAGCTTTCTTT	CASSQFAGGMNTEAFF
NA	TRBV29-1	TRBD2	TRBJ2-7	TGCAGCGTTGTGGGCTACGGGACTAGCAAATCCTACGAGCAGTACTTC	CSVVGYGTSKSYEQYF
once	TRBV18	TRBD1	TRBJ1-1	TGTGCCAGCTCTTTCAGCCCCCTAGGACAGGGAATATCTGAAGCTTTCTTT	CASSFSPLGQGISEAFF
NA	TRBV19	NA	TRBJ1-1	TGTGCCAGTAGTATTGTGGGGAGGGGAGTCACTGAAGCTTTCTTT	CASSIVGRGVTEAFF
NA	TRBV21-1	NA	TRBJ1-2	TGTGCCAGCAGCAAACTCGCCAGGCCTAACTATGGCTACACCTTC	CASSKLARPNYGYTF
NA	TRBV2	NA	TRBJ2-7	TGTGCCAGCAGACATAAAACACAGTGGGTCTACGAGCAGTACTTC	CASRHKTQWVYEQYF
NA	TRBV15	TRBD2	TRBJ2-5	TGTGCCACCAGCAGAGAACTAGCGGGAGGGGTAGAGACCCAGTACTTC	CATSRELAGGVETQYF
NA	TRBV30	NA	TRBJ1-2	TGTGCCTGGAGCGCTTCCGGTCCCCTCTATGGCTACACCTTC	CAWSASGPLYGYTF
NA	TRBV4-1	NA	TRBJ2-6	TGCGCCAGCAGCCCCCCGGGTTCCTCTGGGGCCAACGTCCTGACTTTC	CASSPPGSSGANVLTF
few	TRBV21-1	NA	TRBJ1-4	TGTGCCAGCAGCAAAGTAGCAGCGGAGAATGAAAAACTGTTTTTT	CASSKVAAENEKLFF
NA	TRBV5-4	NA	TRBJ1-5	TGTGCCAGCAGCTTGGGGAGTAATCAGCCCCAGCATTTT	CASSLGSNQPQHF
NA	TRBV18	NA	TRBJ2-5	TGTGCCAGCTCACTCTTTAGCGGCGATACCCAAGAGACCCAGTACTTC	CASSLFSGDTQETQYF
NA	TRBV5-6	NA	TRBJ1-1	TGTGCCAGCAGCTTGTTCCCAGGGCGAGGGGGAAACACTGAAGCTTTCTTT	CASSLFPGRGGNTEAFF
NA	TRBV2	NA	TRBJ2-7	TGTGCCAGCAGCCCACAGGGCTACGAGCAGTACTTC	CASSPQGYEQYF
NA	TRBV7-3	NA	TRBJ2-1	TGTGCCAGCAGCTTCTCCAGGAGGGCCAGCTCCTACAATGAGCAGTTCTTC	CASSFSRRASSYNEQFF
NA	TRBV11-2	TRBD2	TRBJ2-7	TGTGCCAGCAGCGGGTTTAGCGGGAGCGAGCAGTACTTC	CASSGFSGSEQYF
few	TRBV7-3	TRBD1	TRBJ1-1	TGTGCCAGCAGCAAGACAGGGCGAGGGGACACTGAAGCTTTCTTT	CASSKTGRGDTEAFF
NA	TRBV7-6	TRBD2	TRBJ2-3	TGTGCCAGCAGCTTAGGAATAGCGGGAGGCCGGGATACGCAGTATTTT	CASSLGIAGGRDTQYF
NA	TRBV5-8	TRBD2	TRBJ2-3	TGTGCCAGCGGGGACTATCGAACAGATACGCAGTATTTT	CASGDYRTDTQYF
NA	TRBV3-1/TRBV3-2	NA	TRBJ2-7	TGTGCCAGCAGCCAAGACCCCTCCTCCTACGAGCAGTACTTC	CASSQDPSSYEQYF
NA	TRBV7-9	NA	TRBJ2-2	TGTGCCAGCAGCCCAGGCCAGCGGATGAACACCGGGGAGCTGTTTTTT	CASSPGQRMNTGELFF
NA	TRBV18	TRBD1	TRBJ2-7	TGTGCCAGCTCACCCCGGGACAGGGGCAACGAGCAGTACTTC	CASSPRDRGNEQYF
NA	TRBV18	NA	TRBJ1-6	TGTGCCAGCTCACCAGGACAATATAATTCACCCCTCCACTTT	CASSPGQYNSPLHF
NA	TRBV5-4	TRBD2	TRBJ2-3	TGTGCCAGCAGCTCCCGATTAGGGGGCGGGAGGGCGGGGACAGATACGCAGTATTTT	CASSSRLGGGRAGTDTQYF
NA	TRBV4-1	TRBD2	TRBJ2-5	TGCGCCAGCAGCCAAGATAGAATAGCGGGGGGTAGGGAGACCCAGTACTTC	CASSQDRIAGGRETQYF
NA	TRBV5-1	TRBD2	TRBJ2-1	TGCGCCAGCAGCGGTTGGGCGGGGGGGCTGAGTGAGCAGTTCTTC	CASSGWAGGLSEQFF